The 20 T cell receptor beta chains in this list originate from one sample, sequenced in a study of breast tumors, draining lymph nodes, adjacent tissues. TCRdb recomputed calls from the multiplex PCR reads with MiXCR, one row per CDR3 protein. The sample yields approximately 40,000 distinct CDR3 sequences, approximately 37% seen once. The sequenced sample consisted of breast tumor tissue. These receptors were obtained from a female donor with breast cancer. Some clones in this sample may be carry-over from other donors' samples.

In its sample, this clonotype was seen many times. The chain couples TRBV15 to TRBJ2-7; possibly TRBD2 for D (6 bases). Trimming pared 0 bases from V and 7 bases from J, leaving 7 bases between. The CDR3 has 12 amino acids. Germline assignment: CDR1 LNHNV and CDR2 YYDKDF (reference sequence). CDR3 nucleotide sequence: TGTGCCACCAGCAGAGACGCGGGGGAGCAGTACTTC. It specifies CATSRDAGEQYF.

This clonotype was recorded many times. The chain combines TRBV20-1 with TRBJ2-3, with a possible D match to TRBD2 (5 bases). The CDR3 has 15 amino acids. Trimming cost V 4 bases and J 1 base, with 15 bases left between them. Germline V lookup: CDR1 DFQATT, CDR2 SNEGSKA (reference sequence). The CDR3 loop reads CSATRGAEGTDTQYF. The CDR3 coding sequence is TGCAGTGCTACCCGGGGAGCGGAAGGCACAGATACGCAGTATTTT.

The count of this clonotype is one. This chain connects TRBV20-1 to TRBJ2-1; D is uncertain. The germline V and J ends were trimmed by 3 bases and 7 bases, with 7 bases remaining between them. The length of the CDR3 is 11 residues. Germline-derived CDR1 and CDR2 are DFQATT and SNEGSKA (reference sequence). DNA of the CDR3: TGCAGTGCTAGTAAGGGAAATGAGCAGTTCTTC. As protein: CSASKGNEQFF.

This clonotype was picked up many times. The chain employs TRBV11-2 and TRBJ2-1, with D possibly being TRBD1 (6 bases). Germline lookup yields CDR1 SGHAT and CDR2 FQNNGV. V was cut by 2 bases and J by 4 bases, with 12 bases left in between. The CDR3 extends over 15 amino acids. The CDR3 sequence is CASSLRGGDYNEQFF. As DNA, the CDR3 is TGTGCCAGCAGCTTACGAGGGGGAGATTACAATGAGCAGTTCTTC.

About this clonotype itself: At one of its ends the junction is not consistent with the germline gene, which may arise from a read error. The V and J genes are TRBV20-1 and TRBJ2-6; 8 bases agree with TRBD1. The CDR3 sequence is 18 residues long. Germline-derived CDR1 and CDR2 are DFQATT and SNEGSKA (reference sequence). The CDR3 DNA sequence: TGCAATGCCCGTCCCGGGACAGGTGGGAGCTCTGGGGCCAACGTCCTGGCTTTC. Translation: CNARPGTGGSSGANVLAF.

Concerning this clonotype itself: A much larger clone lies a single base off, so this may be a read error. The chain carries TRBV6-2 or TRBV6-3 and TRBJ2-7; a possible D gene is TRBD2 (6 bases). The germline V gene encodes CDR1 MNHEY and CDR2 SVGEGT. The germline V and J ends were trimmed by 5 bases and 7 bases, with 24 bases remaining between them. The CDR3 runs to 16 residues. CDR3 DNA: TGTGCCAGCAGTAAGCATATTAGCTGGAGGGCCGGTGAGCAGTACTTC. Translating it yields CASSKHISWRAGEQYF.

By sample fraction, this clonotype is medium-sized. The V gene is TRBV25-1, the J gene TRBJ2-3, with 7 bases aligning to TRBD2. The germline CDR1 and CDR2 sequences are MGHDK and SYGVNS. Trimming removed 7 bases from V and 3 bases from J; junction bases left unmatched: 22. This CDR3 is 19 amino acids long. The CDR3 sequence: CASTVTRGSRREGTDTQYF. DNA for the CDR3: TGTGCCAGCACAGTGACGAGGGGTTCAAGGAGGGAGGGAACAGATACGCAGTATTTT.

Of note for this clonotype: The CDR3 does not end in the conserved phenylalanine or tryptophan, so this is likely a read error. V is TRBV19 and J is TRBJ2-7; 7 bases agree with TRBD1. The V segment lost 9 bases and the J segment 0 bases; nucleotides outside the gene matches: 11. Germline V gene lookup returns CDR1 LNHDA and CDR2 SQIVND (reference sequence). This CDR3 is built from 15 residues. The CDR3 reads CASSLRDSLSYEQYL. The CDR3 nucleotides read TGTGCCAGCTCCCTACGGGACAGCCTCTCCTACGAGCAGTACCTC.

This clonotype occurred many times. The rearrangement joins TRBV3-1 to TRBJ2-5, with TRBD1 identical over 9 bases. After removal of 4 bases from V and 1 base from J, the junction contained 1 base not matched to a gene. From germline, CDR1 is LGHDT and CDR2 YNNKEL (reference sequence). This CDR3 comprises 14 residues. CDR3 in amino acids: CASSLDRGQETQYF. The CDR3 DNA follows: TGTGCCAGCAGCCTGGACAGGGGCCAAGAGACCCAGTACTTC.

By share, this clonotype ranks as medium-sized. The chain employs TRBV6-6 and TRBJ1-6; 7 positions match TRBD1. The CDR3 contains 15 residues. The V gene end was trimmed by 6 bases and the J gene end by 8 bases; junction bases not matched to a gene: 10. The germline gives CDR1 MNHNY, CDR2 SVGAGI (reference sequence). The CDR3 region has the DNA TGTGCCAGCAGCCGAACAGGGGATTTATATTCACCCCTCCACTTT. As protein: CASSRTGDLYSPLHF.

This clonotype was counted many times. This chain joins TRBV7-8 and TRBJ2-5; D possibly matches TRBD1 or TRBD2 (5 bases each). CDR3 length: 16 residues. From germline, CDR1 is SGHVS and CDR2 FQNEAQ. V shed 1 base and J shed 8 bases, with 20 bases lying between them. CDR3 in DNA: TGTGCCAGCAGCTTAGAGCCCGGGGACGGTACAGGAACCCAGTACTTC. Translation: CASSLEPGDGTGTQYF.

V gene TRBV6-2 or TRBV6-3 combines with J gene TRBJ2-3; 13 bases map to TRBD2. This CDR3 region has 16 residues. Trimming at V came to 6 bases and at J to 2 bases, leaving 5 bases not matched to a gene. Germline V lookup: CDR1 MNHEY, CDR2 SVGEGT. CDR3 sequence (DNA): TGTGCCAGCAGCAAGGGACTAGCGGGGCCCACAGATACGCAGTATTTT. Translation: CASSKGLAGPTDTQYF.

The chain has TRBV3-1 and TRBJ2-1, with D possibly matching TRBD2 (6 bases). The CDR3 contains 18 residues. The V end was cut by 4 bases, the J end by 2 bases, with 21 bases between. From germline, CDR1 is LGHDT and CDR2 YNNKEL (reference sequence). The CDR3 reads CASSPWLAEDPTYNEQFF. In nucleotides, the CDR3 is TGTGCCAGCAGCCCCTGGTTAGCGGAGGACCCTACCTACAATGAGCAGTTCTTC.

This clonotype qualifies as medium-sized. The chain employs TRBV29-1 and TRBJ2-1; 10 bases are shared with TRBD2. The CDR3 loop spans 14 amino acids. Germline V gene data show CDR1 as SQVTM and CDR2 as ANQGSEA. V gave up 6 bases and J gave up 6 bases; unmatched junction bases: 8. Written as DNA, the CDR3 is TGCAGCGTCCCGAGCGGGAGGGCCGGCAATGAGCAGTTCTTC. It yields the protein CSVPSGRAGNEQFF.

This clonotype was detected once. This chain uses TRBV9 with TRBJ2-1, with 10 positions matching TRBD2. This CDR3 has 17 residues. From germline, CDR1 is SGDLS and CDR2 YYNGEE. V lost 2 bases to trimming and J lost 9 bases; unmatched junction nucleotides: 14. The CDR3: CASSVKSAGGPTPEQFF. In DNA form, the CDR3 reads TGTGCCAGCAGCGTTAAATCAGCGGGAGGGCCTACTCCTGAGCAGTTCTTC.

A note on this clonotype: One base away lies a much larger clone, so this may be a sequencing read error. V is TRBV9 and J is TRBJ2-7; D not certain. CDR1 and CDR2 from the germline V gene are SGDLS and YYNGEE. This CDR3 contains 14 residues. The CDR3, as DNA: TGTGTCAGCAGCGTAGAGGATAGGAGCGAGAGAAAGTACTTC. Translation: CVSSVEDRSERKYF.

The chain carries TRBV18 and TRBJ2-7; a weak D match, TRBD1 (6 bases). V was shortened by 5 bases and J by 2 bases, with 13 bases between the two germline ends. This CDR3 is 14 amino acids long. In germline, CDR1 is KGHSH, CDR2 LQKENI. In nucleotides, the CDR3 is TGTGCCAGCTCAATACAACAGGGCCCCTACGAGCAGTACTTC. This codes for CASSIQQGPYEQYF.

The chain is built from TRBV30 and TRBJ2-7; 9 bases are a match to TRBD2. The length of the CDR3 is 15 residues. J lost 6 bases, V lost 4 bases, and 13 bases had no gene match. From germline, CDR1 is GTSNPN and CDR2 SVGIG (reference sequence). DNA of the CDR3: TGTGCCTGGACCAGAACTAGCGGGCATATGGGCGAGCAGTACTTC. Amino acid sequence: CAWTRTSGHMGEQYF.

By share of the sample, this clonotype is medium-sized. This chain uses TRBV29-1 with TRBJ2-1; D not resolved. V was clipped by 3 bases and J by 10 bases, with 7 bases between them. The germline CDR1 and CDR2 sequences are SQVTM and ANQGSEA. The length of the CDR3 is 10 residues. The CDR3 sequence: CSVDTEEQFF. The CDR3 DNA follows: TGCAGCGTTGATACGGAAGAGCAGTTCTTC.

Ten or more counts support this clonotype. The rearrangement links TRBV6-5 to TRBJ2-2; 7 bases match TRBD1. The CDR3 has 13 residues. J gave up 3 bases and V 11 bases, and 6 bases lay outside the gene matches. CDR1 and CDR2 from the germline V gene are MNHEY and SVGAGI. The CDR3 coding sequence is TGTGCCGCAGAAGACAGGGACACCGGGGAGCTGTTTTTT. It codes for CAAEDRDTGELFF.